Each of the 26 T cell receptor beta chains below was sequenced from the same sample in a study of PD-L1 blockade in urothelial cancer. Indicated time point: pretreatment peripheral blood. The repertoire was sequenced with immunoSEQ multiplex PCR; TCRdb's copy has only in-frame clones and lacks some. This sample has over 75,000 clones; roughly 84% occur once, and the top ten carry 13% to 15%. Material: PBMCs, obtained around atezolizumab (anti-PD-L1) treatment. The receptors come from a man between 60 and 70 years old with urothelial cancer.

The chain joins TRBV19 to TRBJ2-7; 7 bases agree with TRBD2. The germline V gene has CDR1 LNHDA and CDR2 SQIVND (reference sequence). This CDR3 is 14 amino acids long. V shed 5 bases, J shed 0 bases, and the junction held 4 bases outside the gene matches. As DNA, the CDR3 is TGTGCCAGTAGTTTTGGACTAGGCTCCTACGAGCAGTACTTC. It codes for CASSFGLGSYEQYF.

The rearrangement joins TRBV6-1 to TRBJ2-3; a possible D gene is TRBD2 (6 bases). CDR3 length: 16 amino acids. V lost 4 bases, J lost 2 bases, and 16 bases lay in between. Germline values: CDR1 MNHNS, CDR2 SASEGT. CDR3 loop: CASSGGVRKLTDTQYF. CDR3 DNA sequence: TGTGCCAGCAGTGGGGGGGTTAGAAAACTCACAGATACGCAGTATTTT.

V usage is TRBV28 and J usage is TRBJ1-2; 7 bases agree with TRBD1. This CDR3 has 15 amino acids. Germline CDR1 is MDHEN and CDR2 is SYDVKM. The V gene end was trimmed by 6 bases and the J gene end by 0 bases; junction bases not matched to a gene: 7. The CDR3: CASRLGTASNYGYTF. The CDR3 nucleotides read TGTGCCAGCAGACTCGGGACAGCCTCTAACTATGGCTACACCTTC.

The chain combines TRBV6-5 with TRBJ1-3; TRBD1 matches at 7 bases. The germline V gene has CDR1 MNHEY and CDR2 SVGAGI. The junction had 4 bases not matched to a gene; V was cut back by 5 bases and J by 0 bases. This CDR3 contains 15 residues. The CDR3 DNA follows: TGTGCCAGCAGTCGGGGACAGCTCTCTGGAAACACCATATATTTT. Translated, it gives CASSRGQLSGNTIYF.

The rearrangement joins TRBV9 to TRBJ1-1; TRBD1 agrees at 8 bases. This CDR3 spans 14 amino acids. Germline CDR1 SGDLS, CDR2 YYNGEE. The V and J ends lost 4 bases and 5 bases, in that order; junction bases with no gene match: 7. CDR3 residues: CASSPGQGSTEAFF. The CDR3 DNA follows: TGTGCCAGCAGCCCAGGACAGGGATCGACTGAAGCTTTCTTT.

J is TRBJ1-1 and V is TRBV18; 7 bases line up with TRBD1. After removal of 3 bases from V and 2 bases from J, the junction contained 6 bases not matched to a gene. There are 15 residues in the CDR3. CDR1 and CDR2 (germline): KGHSH, LQKENI. The CDR3 sequence is CASSPRDRDNTEAFF. The CDR3 region has the DNA TGTGCCAGCTCACCCAGGGACAGAGATAACACTGAAGCTTTCTTT.

The V and J genes are TRBV19 and TRBJ1-1; 8 bases are shared with TRBD1. Per the germline V gene, CDR1 is LNHDA and CDR2 is SQIVND (reference sequence). The CDR3 is 13 amino acids. Germline trimming cut 5 bases from V and 9 bases from J; bases unmatched to any gene: 8. The CDR3 bases are TGTGCCAGTAGTGCCCAGGGGGCCGTGCAAGCTTTCTTT. It is translated as CASSAQGAVQAFF. Filled out from reference TRBV19 and TRBJ1-1, the complete variable domain reads DGGITQSPKYLFRKEGQNVTLSCEQNLNHDAMYWYRQDPGQGLRLIYYSQIVNDFQKGDIAEGYSVSREKKESFPLTVTSAQKNPTAFYLCASSAQGAVQAFFGQGTRLTVV.

The gene calls are TRBV30 and TRBJ2-7, with D tentatively TRBD1 (5 bases). Germline V CDR1 and CDR2: GTSNPN, SVGIG (reference sequence). V gave up 4 bases and J gave up 6 bases, with 10 bases separating them. The CDR3 sequence is 11 residues long. The CDR3: CAWTIQGEQYF. The DNA of the CDR3 is TGTGCCTGGACAATCCAGGGCGAGCAGTACTTC.

The chain couples TRBV5-6 to TRBJ2-1; 10 bases agree with TRBD1. CDR1 is SGHDT, CDR2 YYEEEE, per germline. The trim removed 9 bases at V and 4 bases at J, leaving 4 bases unmatched. The length of the CDR3 is 13 residues. The CDR3 DNA sequence: TGTGCCACCTCGGGACAGGGGTACAATGAGCAGTTCTTC. Translated, it gives CATSGQGYNEQFF.

This clone has only one observation. The chain links TRBV7-9 to TRBJ1-2, with 7 bases lining up with TRBD1. This CDR3 is built from 15 residues. Germline CDR1 and CDR2: SEHNR and FQNEAQ (reference sequence). V was pared by 5 bases and J by 4 bases, with 10 bases of the junction left unmatched. CDR3 DNA: TGTGCCAGCAGCCCTCCCGGGACAGCGACCTATGGCTACACCTTC. It translates to CASSPPGTATYGYTF.

The chain recombines TRBV5-1 with TRBJ2-7; 7 nucleotides agree with TRBD2. V was clipped by 2 bases and J by 5 bases; unmatched bases: 4. The CDR3 extends over 13 amino acids. Germline V gives CDR1 SGHRS, CDR2 YFSETQ. The CDR3 loop reads CASSLGLADEQYF. The CDR3 DNA reads TGCGCCAGCAGCTTAGGTCTAGCGGACGAGCAGTACTTC.

The rearrangement joins TRBV7-9 to TRBJ1-4, with 8 bases fitting TRBD1. Germline CDR1 reads SEHNR; CDR2 reads FQNEAQ (reference sequence). V shed 5 bases, J shed 7 bases, and the junction held 9 bases outside the gene matches. The CDR3 sequence is 15 residues long. This CDR3 reads CASSTRQGLGEKLFF. CDR3 nucleotide sequence: TGTGCCAGCAGCACCCGACAGGGGTTAGGTGAAAAACTGTTTTTT.

The chain carries TRBV19 and TRBJ2-7, with 10 bases lining up with TRBD2. The V gene's germline CDR1 is LNHDA and CDR2 SQIVND (reference sequence). This CDR3 is 16 amino acids long. V lost 4 bases, J lost 3 bases, and 9 bases stayed unmatched. The CDR3 nucleotides read TGTGCCAGTAGTAGTGGACTAGCGGAAAACGTCTACGAGCAGTACTTC. This sequence encodes CASSSGLAENVYEQYF.

The V call is TRBV7-3, the J call TRBJ2-3; D may be TRBD2 (5 bases). Germline CDR1 reads SGHTA; CDR2 reads FQGTGA. The CDR3 is 15 amino acids. Trimming left V 6 bases short and J 6 bases short, with 19 bases between. CDR3 DNA sequence: TGTGCCAGCAGGTCGGACTCCTATTGGCGGGATACGCAGTATTTT. It is translated as CASRSDSYWRDTQYF.

This sequence joins TRBV10-3 and TRBJ2-1; 8 bases agree with TRBD1. The CDR3 spans 14 residues. V was clipped by 4 bases and J by 6 bases; unmatched bases: 5. Germline V lookup: CDR1 ENHRY, CDR2 SYGVKD. The DNA for the CDR3 is TGTGCCATCAGTGTGGACAGGGCGGCCAATGAGCAGTTCTTC. This translates into CAISVDRAANEQFF.

The chain has TRBV5-8 and TRBJ1-1; 7 nucleotides line up with TRBD1. The CDR3 sequence is 14 residues long. J was trimmed by 3 bases and V by 3 bases; bases with no gene match: 5. Germline V gene sequence: CDR1 SGHTS, CDR2 YDEGEE. CDR3 sequence reads: CASSSGQPYTEAFF. Here the CDR3 DNA reads TGTGCCAGCAGCTCGGGACAGCCTTACACTGAAGCTTTCTTT.

This chain joins TRBV11-2 and TRBJ2-5; D might be TRBD2 (5 bases). This CDR3 is built from 16 residues. The germline V and J ends were trimmed by 1 base and 4 bases, with 16 bases remaining between them. Germline CDR1 SGHAT, CDR2 FQNNGV. The CDR3, as DNA: TGTGCCAGCAGCTTAGGGTCCAGCGGACCTAGAGAGACCCAGTACTTC. As protein: CASSLGSSGPRETQYF.

The sample holds a few counts of this clone. The rearrangement joins TRBV5-1 to TRBJ2-1; 7 bases are shared with TRBD1. J lost 1 base, V lost 3 bases, and 4 bases had no gene match. In germline, CDR1 is SGHRS, CDR2 YFSETQ. CDR3 size: 15 residues. The CDR3 region is CASSSQTGSYNEQFF. Here the CDR3 DNA reads TGCGCCAGCAGCTCGCAGACAGGGTCCTACAATGAGCAGTTCTTC.

This rearrangement joins TRBV5-5 to TRBJ2-7; 10 bases agree with TRBD1. The CDR3 is 16 residues long. V lost 3 bases and J lost 4; bases outside the gene matches: 10. Germline values: CDR1 SGHKS, CDR2 YYEKEE (reference sequence). Written as DNA, the CDR3 is TGTGCCAGCAGCTCCCGACAGGGGGCCCTCGGGTACGAGCAGTACTTC. Translation gives CASSSRQGALGYEQYF.

The J gene is TRBJ2-5, the V gene TRBV18, with 14 bases that match TRBD2. Germline V gene sequence: CDR1 KGHSH, CDR2 LQKENI. The CDR3 is 17 residues long. V dropped 3 bases and J dropped 5; count of bases not matched to a gene: 8. The CDR3: CASSPGLAGVGGETQYF. CDR3 in DNA: TGTGCCAGCTCACCGGGACTAGCGGGAGTAGGAGGGGAGACCCAGTACTTC.

The rearrangement links TRBV19 to TRBJ1-5; maybe TRBD1 (5 bases). Per germline, CDR1 LNHDA and CDR2 SQIVND (reference sequence). The CDR3 loop spans 16 amino acids. The V gene lost 3 bases and the J gene lost 3 bases, with 15 bases spanning the gap. CDR3 sequence: CASSIQGANSNQPQHF. CDR3 DNA sequence: TGTGCCAGTAGTATTCAAGGGGCGAATTCCAATCAGCCCCAGCATTTT.

The chain has TRBV19 and TRBJ2-3; TRBD1 aligns across 7 bases. Germline V gene lookup returns CDR1 LNHDA and CDR2 SQIVND (reference sequence). V was clipped by 3 bases and J by 6 bases; unmatched bases: 6. The CDR3 runs 14 residues. In DNA form, the CDR3 reads TGTGCCAGTAGTATCGTAGGGGGCGCTGATACGCAGTATTTT. Protein sequence: CASSIVGGADTQYF.

This clone showed up many times. CDR3 bases: TGTGCCACTTCAAGCCGGGAGGGGGCCAAAAACATTCAGTACTTC. It yields the protein CATSSREGAKNIQYF. This chain joins TRBV19 and TRBJ2-4; TRBD2 aligns across 8 bases. V trimming: 10 bases; J trimming: 1 base; junction bases outside the gene matches: 9. The length of the CDR3 is 15 residues. Germline CDR1 is LNHDA and CDR2 is SQIVND (reference sequence).

Here the CDR3 reads CASSYSQTRHGEQYF. The CDR3 DNA reads as TGTGCCAGCAGTTACTCCCAAACGCGGCACGGGGAGCAGTACTTC. The rearrangement uses TRBV6-5 and TRBJ2-7; D not certain. Germline CDR1 MNHEY, CDR2 SVGAGI. V gave up 0 bases and J gave up 7 bases, with 16 bases separating them. The CDR3 covers 15 residues.

The chain combines TRBV5-6 with TRBJ2-7; the D gene is possibly TRBD1 (6 bases). V gave up 0 bases and J gave up 0 bases, with 13 bases separating them. Germline-derived CDR1 and CDR2 are SGHDT and YYEEEE. This CDR3 is 16 amino acids long. The CDR3 DNA reads TGTGCCAGCAGCTTGGGGGGGCGGATTACCTCCTACGAGCAGTACTTC. Protein product: CASSLGGRITSYEQYF.

The chain links TRBV6-5 to TRBJ1-4; D not resolved. The germline gives CDR1 MNHEY, CDR2 SVGAGI. Trimming pared 5 bases from V and 8 bases from J, leaving 18 bases between. This CDR3 has 15 residues. The CDR3 here is CASSASWVGVEKLFF. The CDR3 DNA sequence: TGTGCCAGCAGTGCCTCGTGGGTGGGCGTCGAAAAACTGTTTTTT.